This entry lists 21 T cell receptor beta chains sequenced from one sample in a study of siplizumab effects on memory and regulatory T cells. This table comes from immunoSEQ multiplex PCR, and its TCRdb copy is limited to in-frame clones, with some not included. This table holds about 100,000 clones, roughly 94% found once. Sequenced: Tregs sorted from blood. The source is a human donor in good health.

This CDR3 reads CASSATGAEAFF. The CDR3 DNA reads TGTGCCAGCTCAGCGACAGGGGCTGAAGCTTTCTTT. The gene calls are TRBV18 and TRBJ1-1; 8 positions match TRBD1. Germline CDR1 and CDR2: KGHSH and LQKENI. This CDR3 spans 12 amino acids. The ends lost 5 bases at V and 6 bases at J; junction bases unmatched: 2.

The chain joins TRBV6-1 to TRBJ2-1; perhaps TRBD1 as D (5 bases). This CDR3 contains 13 residues. Germline V gene lookup returns CDR1 MNHNS and CDR2 SASEGT. The germline V and J ends were trimmed by 5 bases and 10 bases, with 15 bases remaining between them. CDR3 DNA sequence: TGTGCCAGCAGTAAAGACCCCTACAGGGAGCAGTTCTTC. Translated: CASSKDPYREQFF.

The chain is built from TRBV7-2 and TRBJ2-1, with D possibly called TRBD1 or TRBD2 (5 bases each). The CDR3 contains 15 residues. Trimming took 1 base from V and 6 from J, leaving 13 bases between them. From germline, CDR1 is SGHTA and CDR2 FQGNSA. The CDR3 sequence is CASSLVVWGSNEQFF. The CDR3 DNA follows: TGTGCCAGCAGCTTAGTGGTTTGGGGGAGCAATGAGCAGTTCTTC. Full variable domain (remainder filled in from reference TRBV7-2 and TRBJ2-1): GAGVSQSPSNKVTEKGKDVELRCDPISGHTALYWYRQSLGQGLEFLIYFQGNSAPDKSGLPSDRFSAERTGGSVSTLTIQRTQQEDSAVYLCASSLVVWGSNEQFFGPGTRLTVL.

The rearrangement uses TRBV6-5 and TRBJ2-6; D gene uncertain. Between the trimmed V and J ends, which lost 2 bases and 0 bases, there was a span of 5 bases. The CDR3 covers 15 residues. Germline V lookup: CDR1 MNHEY, CDR2 SVGAGI. CDR3 sequence (DNA): TGTGCCAGCAGTTACGGTGGCTCTGGGGCCAACGTCCTGACTTTC. This translates into CASSYGGSGANVLTF.

For the CDR3, the DNA is TGTGCCAGACCGGGACAACGTGGGCAGCCCCAGCATTTT. Its protein is CARPGQRGQPQHF. The chain has TRBV10-3 and TRBJ1-5, with TRBD1 as a possible D gene (6 bases). Germline V gene lookup returns CDR1 ENHRY and CDR2 SYGVKD. Trimming removed 10 bases from V and 7 bases from J, with 17 bases in between. This CDR3 has 13 amino acids.

V and J are TRBV19 and TRBJ2-5; D remains ambiguous. The CDR3 length is 15 residues. Trimming took 1 base from V and 13 from J, leaving 22 bases between them. CDR1 and CDR2 (germline): LNHDA, SQIVND (reference sequence). The CDR3 loop reads CASSIGAAEGESRYF. The CDR3 DNA is TGTGCCAGTAGTATAGGGGCGGCGGAAGGTGAGAGTAGGTACTTC.

The V and J genes are TRBV5-1 and TRBJ1-3, with D tentatively TRBD1 (6 bases). The CDR3 extends over 16 amino acids. The germline V and J ends were trimmed by 0 bases and 0 bases, with 10 bases remaining between them. Germline V gene data show CDR1 as SGHRS and CDR2 as YFSETQ. CDR3 residues: CASSLGDIRSGNTIYF. The CDR3 DNA reads TGCGCCAGCAGCTTGGGGGACATTCGCTCTGGAAACACCATATATTTT.

This chain joins TRBV20-1 and TRBJ2-3; D unresolved. The ends were cut back, 6 bases at V and 3 bases at J, with 7 bases in the middle. This CDR3 comprises 11 residues. Germline CDR1 and CDR2: DFQATT and SNEGSKA (reference sequence). The CDR3 spells CSARKTDTQYF. The DNA for the CDR3 is TGCAGTGCCAGAAAGACAGATACGCAGTATTTT.

The genes are TRBV6-1 and TRBJ1-5, with a possible D match to TRBD1 (6 bases). The CDR3 consists of 14 residues. Germline CDR1 MNHNS, CDR2 SASEGT. V lost 3 bases to trimming and J lost 5 bases, with 11 bases between them. CDR3 region: CASSDRGYYQPQHF. Here the CDR3 DNA reads TGTGCCAGCAGTGACAGGGGATACTATCAGCCCCAGCATTTT.

V usage is TRBV19 and J usage is TRBJ2-3, with D hard to call. The CDR3 extends over 11 amino acids. Germline CDR1 reads LNHDA; CDR2 reads SQIVND (reference sequence). V lost 10 bases to trimming and J lost 8 bases, with 13 bases between them. The CDR3, as DNA: TGTGCCACCCAGTCTGGTGTTACGCAGTATTTT. It encodes CATQSGVTQYF.

The rearrangement uses TRBV7-9 and TRBJ2-1, with 10 bases aligning to TRBD1. The CDR3 consists of 16 residues. V lost 5 bases, J lost 1 base, and 5 bases stayed unmatched. CDR1 and CDR2 from the germline V gene are SEHNR and FQNEAQ (reference sequence). The CDR3 here is CASSVDRGLSYNEQFF. The CDR3 region has the DNA TGTGCCAGCAGCGTCGACAGGGGGCTTTCCTACAATGAGCAGTTCTTC.

The rearrangement joins TRBV10-3 to TRBJ2-3, with 8 bases fitting TRBD2. J gave up 3 bases and V 4 bases, and 6 bases lay outside the gene matches. Looked up from germline, CDR1 is ENHRY and CDR2 is SYGVKD. The CDR3 consists of 15 residues. CDR3 coding DNA: TGTGCCATCAGTGTTTTGGCGGGAGGTACAGATACGCAGTATTTT. It codes for CAISVLAGGTDTQYF.

This clone was seen just once. The chain is built from TRBV11-2 and TRBJ1-1; a weak D match, TRBD1 (5 bases). V was shortened by 1 base and J by 8 bases, with 17 bases between the two germline ends. Germline V gene sequence: CDR1 SGHAT, CDR2 FQNNGV. This CDR3 spans 15 amino acids. The CDR3 coding sequence is TGTGCCAGCAGCTTAGTCAGGGTTGGGTATCGGGAAGCTTTCTTT. Its protein is CASSLVRVGYREAFF.

CDR3 DNA: TGTGCCAGCAGCTTAGGTGGGAGACGCACAGATACGCAGTATTTT. Protein: CASSLGGRRTDTQYF. The V gene is TRBV7-6, the J gene TRBJ2-3; perhaps TRBD2 as D (5 bases). The germline V gene has CDR1 SGHVS and CDR2 FNYEAQ. Trimming stripped 1 base from V and 1 base from J, with 9 bases between. The CDR3 is 15 amino acids.

The V call is TRBV2, the J call TRBJ2-7; 7 bases are a match to TRBD1. Germline CDR1 reads SNHLY; CDR2 reads FYNNEI. This CDR3 is built from 13 residues. Trimming at V came to 7 bases and at J to 7 bases, leaving 10 bases not matched to a gene. This CDR3 reads CASISTGPREQYF. In DNA, the CDR3 is TGTGCCAGCATATCGACAGGGCCTCGGGAGCAGTACTTC.

In this sample, this clone turned up a few times. The CDR3 is CASSPKLESSYEQYF. In DNA form, the CDR3 reads TGTGCCAGCTCACCAAAACTAGAGTCATCCTACGAGCAGTACTTC. V and J are TRBV18 and TRBJ2-7, with a possible D match to TRBD2 (5 bases). Between the trimmed V and J ends, which lost 2 bases and 1 base, there was a span of 12 bases. Germline V gene lookup returns CDR1 KGHSH and CDR2 LQKENI. The CDR3 covers 15 residues. Full variable domain (outside the CDR3, taken from reference TRBV18 and TRBJ2-7): NAGVMQNPRHLVRRRGQEARLRCSPMKGHSHVYWYRQLPEEGLKFMVYLQKENIIDESGMPKERFSAEFPKEGPSILRIQQVVRGDSAAYFCASSPKLESSYEQYFGPGTRLTVT.

V usage is TRBV28 and J usage is TRBJ2-7; 8 nucleotides agree with TRBD2. After removal of 10 bases from V and 6 bases from J, the junction contained 20 bases not matched to a gene. Germline V gene sequence: CDR1 MDHEN, CDR2 SYDVKM. This CDR3 contains 16 residues. CDR3 protein: CATTFSSMAGGREQYF. The CDR3 DNA sequence: TGTGCCACCACCTTTTCCTCTATGGCGGGAGGTCGCGAGCAGTACTTC.

The chain couples TRBV28 to TRBJ1-5; the D gene is possibly TRBD1 (5 bases). Trimming left V 6 bases short and J 6 bases short, with 18 bases between. This CDR3 spans 15 amino acids. Germline V lookup: CDR1 MDHEN, CDR2 SYDVKM. DNA of the CDR3: TGTGCCAGCAGGACCGGGACGGAGCGGCGTCAGCCCCAGCATTTT. As protein: CASRTGTERRQPQHF.

The rearrangement links TRBV7-8 to TRBJ2-3; D gene ambiguous. The CDR3 length is 13 residues. From germline, CDR1 is SGHVS and CDR2 FQNEAQ. V lost 4 bases, J lost 0 bases, and 5 bases lay in between. The CDR3 here is CASSSPSTDTQYF. The CDR3, as DNA: TGTGCCAGCAGCTCTCCTAGCACAGATACGCAGTATTTT.

V usage is TRBV4-1 and J usage is TRBJ2-7, with 9 positions matching TRBD1. In germline, CDR1 is MGHRA, CDR2 YSYEKL. V lost 2 bases and J lost 5; bases outside the gene matches: 7. The CDR3 spans 15 residues. This CDR3 reads CASSQPGQGPHEQYF. In DNA form, the CDR3 reads TGCGCCAGCAGCCAACCGGGACAGGGACCTCACGAGCAGTACTTC.

V is TRBV4-1 and J is TRBJ2-1; TRBD2 matches 9 bases. V gave up 0 bases and J gave up 4 bases; unmatched junction bases: 10. Germline values: CDR1 MGHRA, CDR2 YSYEKL. CDR3 length: 18 amino acids. The CDR3, as DNA: TGCGCCAGCAGCCAAGATCGAAGTAGCGGGAGAGGGTACAATGAGCAGTTCTTC. Protein product: CASSQDRSSGRGYNEQFF.